This passage covers 18 T cell receptor beta chains from one sample sequenced in a study of identifying expanded T cells in peripheral blood. The protocol was immunoSEQ multiplex PCR, while the TCRdb copy is restricted to in-frame clones and leaves out a portion. Here the sample spans nearly 60,000 clones, around nine tenths being singletons. The source material was blood. These TCRs come from a person between 18 and 69 years old in good health.

The count of this clone is one. The chain joins TRBV28 to TRBJ2-6; D is undetermined. The CDR3 length is 18 residues. CDR1 and CDR2 from the germline V gene are MDHEN and SYDVKM. V lost 3 bases and J lost 0, with 15 bases in between. The CDR3 here is CASSFLGQEISGANVLTF. The CDR3 region has the DNA TGTGCCAGCAGTTTTCTGGGTCAGGAGATCTCTGGGGCCAACGTCCTGACTTTC.

The V call is TRBV7-6, the J call TRBJ2-7; possibly TRBD1 for D (8 bases). Germline V gene lookup returns CDR1 SGHVS and CDR2 FNYEAQ. This CDR3 is built from 15 residues. Trimming removed 1 base at V and 2 bases at J, with 12 bases between. CDR3 coding DNA: TGTGCCAGCAGCTTAGAACAGGGGGGGACCTACGAGCAGTACTTC. Its protein is CASSLEQGGTYEQYF.

The V gene is TRBV4-3, the J gene TRBJ2-1; D unclear. Germline CDR1 LGHNA, CDR2 YSLEER. V gave up 1 base and J gave up 5 bases, with 9 bases separating them. This CDR3 region has 14 residues. In DNA form, the CDR3 reads TGCGCCAGCAGCCAAGCGGGCGAGGACAATGAGCAGTTCTTC. Translation gives CASSQAGEDNEQFF.

The V gene is TRBV9, the J gene TRBJ1-4; D unclear. V lost 4 bases to trimming and J lost 2 bases, with 9 bases between them. This CDR3 has 14 amino acids. The germline CDR1 and CDR2 sequences are SGDLS and YYNGEE. CDR3 in amino acids: CASSSQATNEKLFF. CDR3 nucleotide sequence: TGTGCCAGCAGCTCCCAGGCGACTAATGAAAAACTGTTTTTT.

The V and J genes are TRBV28 and TRBJ2-5; D might be TRBD1 or TRBD2, each matching 6 bases. With 4 bases removed from V and 5 bases from J, the gap between germline ends came to 11 bases. Germline loops: CDR1 MDHEN, CDR2 SYDVKM. The CDR3 runs 13 residues. CDR3 nucleotide sequence: TGTGCCAGCAGTTCTGGGGGGCCCGAGACCCAGTACTTC. It is translated as CASSSGGPETQYF.

This chain links TRBV6-1 with TRBJ2-3, with 11 bases aligning to TRBD1. The V and J ends lost 7 bases and 8 bases, in that order; junction bases with no gene match: 5. The germline V gene has CDR1 MNHNS and CDR2 SASEGT. CDR3 size: 13 residues. CDR3 sequence (DNA): TGTGCCAGCACGGACAGGGGGCGCGGTACGCAGTATTTT. As protein: CASTDRGRGTQYF.

The CDR3 DNA is TGTGCCAGCAGCTTGAGGGGACCCTACGAGCAGTACTTC. It codes for CASSLRGPYEQYF. The chain joins TRBV5-6 to TRBJ2-7, with D perhaps TRBD1 or TRBD2 (5 bases each). Germline CDR1 SGHDT, CDR2 YYEEEE. The V end was cut by 1 base, the J end by 2 bases, with 7 bases between. The CDR3 has 13 residues.

In its sample, this clone is medium-sized. The V gene is TRBV4-1, the J gene TRBJ2-7; 9 bases align to TRBD1. Trimming at V came to 3 bases and at J to 4 bases, leaving 7 bases not matched to a gene. CDR1 and CDR2 from the germline V gene are MGHRA and YSYEKL. This CDR3 comprises 15 residues. The CDR3 spells CASSQAGTGKYEQYF. CDR3 sequence (DNA): TGCGCCAGCAGCCAGGCCGGGACAGGGAAGTACGAGCAGTACTTC.

The chain joins TRBV11-2 to TRBJ2-1; possibly TRBD2 for D (5 bases). CDR1 and CDR2 (germline): SGHAT, FQNNGV. CDR3 length: 13 residues. The V end lost 0 bases, the J end lost 6 bases, and 6 bases lay between the germline ends. The CDR3 coding sequence is TGTGCCAGCAGCTTAGAGAGGGCCAATGAGCAGTTCTTC. Protein product: CASSLERANEQFF.

This clone was counted only a few times. This rearrangement joins TRBV10-2 to TRBJ1-5; a weak D match, TRBD1 (5 bases). Germline values: CDR1 WSHSY, CDR2 SAAADI. With 0 bases removed from V and 4 bases from J, the gap between germline ends came to 10 bases. The CDR3 contains 15 residues. CDR3 protein: CASSESGGWNQPQHF. CDR3 nucleotides: TGCGCCAGCAGTGAGTCTGGGGGTTGGAATCAGCCCCAGCATTTT.

The rearrangement links TRBV18 to TRBJ2-7; D is unresolved. The V end lost 3 bases, the J end lost 3 bases, and 9 bases lay between the germline ends. CDR1 and CDR2 from the germline V gene are KGHSH and LQKENI. The CDR3 extends over 13 amino acids. CDR3 in DNA: TGTGCCAGCTCACCTCCCGGCGGCTACGAGCAGTACTTC. Its protein product is CASSPPGGYEQYF.

The chain links TRBV9 to TRBJ1-1, with D unclear. The V gene's germline CDR1 is SGDLS and CDR2 YYNGEE. V gave up 0 bases and J gave up 5 bases, with 14 bases separating them. This CDR3 has 15 residues. CDR3 in DNA: TGTGCCAGCAGCGTAGTTCCCAGGTGGGGTACTGAAGCTTTCTTT. Translated: CASSVVPRWGTEAFF.

This clone was seen a handful of times. V usage is TRBV7-9 and J usage is TRBJ1-5, with 9 bases aligning to TRBD1. V trimming: 4 bases; J trimming: 7 bases; junction bases outside the gene matches: 8. Germline values: CDR1 SEHNR, CDR2 FQNEAQ (reference sequence). The CDR3 totals 15 residues. CDR3 sequence (DNA): TGTGCCAGCAGCTCCCGGGACAGGGCAGAACAGCCCCAGCATTTT. Amino acids: CASSSRDRAEQPQHF.

J is TRBJ1-5 and V is TRBV5-5; maybe TRBD1 (5 bases). The CDR3 is made up of 15 amino acids. From germline, CDR1 is SGHKS and CDR2 YYEKEE (reference sequence). The germline V and J ends were trimmed by 5 bases and 5 bases, with 17 bases remaining between them. DNA for the CDR3: TGTGCCAGCAGTGGGGGAACCCTTGGAGATCAGCCCCAGCATTTT. This sequence encodes CASSGGTLGDQPQHF.

This chain connects TRBV4-2 to TRBJ2-3; TRBD2 matches at 11 bases. The CDR3 has 16 amino acids. Germline loops: CDR1 LGHNA, CDR2 YNFKEQ. The trim removed 3 bases at V and 2 bases at J, leaving 4 bases unmatched. The CDR3 region is CASSQFSGRATDTQYF. The CDR3 DNA reads TGTGCCAGCAGCCAGTTTAGCGGGAGGGCCACAGATACGCAGTATTTT.

The chain links TRBV28 to TRBJ1-3, with D uncertain. There are 14 residues in the CDR3. Trimming removed 7 bases at V and 0 bases at J, with 10 bases between. Germline-derived CDR1 and CDR2 are MDHEN and SYDVKM. The CDR3 protein is CASIEGDSGNTIYF. Written as DNA, the CDR3 is TGTGCCAGCATTGAGGGAGACTCTGGAAACACCATATATTTT.

This rearrangement joins TRBV4-1 to TRBJ2-3; 11 nucleotides align to TRBD1. The CDR3 is 15 residues long. CDR1 and CDR2 (germline): MGHRA, YSYEKL. With V trimmed by 2 bases and J by 7 bases, 5 bases remained unmatched. Written as DNA, the CDR3 is TGCGCCAGCAGCCAAACGGGACAGGGGGAAAATACGCAGTATTTT. Its protein product is CASSQTGQGENTQYF.

The CDR3, as DNA: TGTGCCAGCAGCCGGGGCAACGGACTAGGCACAGATACGCAGTATTTT. Translating gives CASSRGNGLGTDTQYF. The chain carries TRBV28 and TRBJ2-3; 7 nucleotides align to TRBD2. The junction had 10 bases not matched to a gene; V was cut back by 6 bases and J by 1 base. The germline gives CDR1 MDHEN, CDR2 SYDVKM. This CDR3 contains 16 residues.